These T cell receptor beta chains were read from a single sample in a study of T cells in Graves' hyperthyroidism and ophthalmopathy. TCRdb re-called the multiplex PCR reads with MiXCR, one entry per CDR3 protein. The table lists about 520,000 distinct CDR3 sequences, less than 25% of them singletons. Sequenced input: blood. Receptor source: a woman aged 25 to 45 with Graves' ophthalmopathy. The CDR3 runs from the conserved cysteine through the conserved F or W. The D gene is left open where the match is weak. Some rows have no size entry. The others give once, few or many, or a class for an expanded clone.

CDR3 length	D gene	J gene	V gene	clone size	CDR3 protein	CDR3 DNA
14	-	TRBJ1-5	TRBV7-2	many	CASSSYGTEQPQHF	TGTGCCAGCAGCTCCTACGGGACTGAGCAGCCCCAGCATTTT
15	-	TRBJ1-1	TRBV25-1	-	CASSQQGGRVTEAFF	TGTGCCAGCAGTCAACAGGGTGGGAGGGTCACTGAAGCTTTCTTT
14	-	TRBJ1-1	TRBV7-3	many	CASSSQGGPGEAFF	TGTGCCAGCAGCTCGCAAGGTGGCCCCGGTGAAGCTTTCTTT
15	TRBD1	TRBJ2-5	TRBV6-1	-	CASSDGQGAQETQYF	TGTGCCAGCAGTGACGGACAGGGGGCTCAAGAGACCCAGTACTTC
15	TRBD2	TRBJ2-3	TRBV10-3	many	CAISDPGEGREGQYF	TGTGCCATCAGTGATCCCGGGGAGGGAAGGGAAGGGCAGTATTTT
14	-	TRBJ2-2	TRBV20-1	few	CSASGTRNTGELFF	TGCAGTGCGTCCGGGACCCGGAACACCGGGGAGCTGTTTTTT
14	-	TRBJ1-1	TRBV9	many	CASSVGERTSEAFF	TGTGCCAGCAGCGTAGGGGAACGGACCTCTGAAGCTTTCTTT
14	-	TRBJ2-7	TRBV12-3/TRBV12-4	-	CASRPQRKSYEQYF	TGTGCCAGCAGACCCCAGCGGAAATCCTACGAGCAGTACTTC
15	-	TRBJ1-2	TRBV12-3/TRBV12-4	few	CASSSHRERSYGYTF	TGTGCCAGCAGTTCCCACAGGGAAAGGAGCTATGGCTACACCTTC
14	-	TRBJ1-5	TRBV6-7	many	CASRATGSNQPQHF	TGTGCCAGCAGGGCGACAGGTAGCAATCAGCCCCAGCATTTT
17	-	TRBJ1-4	TRBV12-5	few	CASGLARTAYTNEKLFF	TGTGCTAGTGGTTTGGCCCGGACAGCCTACACGAATGAAAAACTGTTTTTT
14	-	TRBJ1-3	TRBV19	many	CASTPRTSGNTIYF	TGTGCCAGTACTCCGCGAACCTCCGGAAACACCATATATTTT
16	TRBD1	TRBJ2-5	TRBV7-3	few	CASSLDGGGQAPTLYF	TGTGCCAGCAGCTTAGACGGTGGAGGACAGGCTCCGACTCTGTACTTC
13	-	TRBJ1-2	TRBV24-1	many	CATSEESGEGYTF	TGTGCCACCAGTGAAGAAAGCGGAGAAGGCTACACCTTC
16	TRBD1	TRBJ2-2	TRBV11-2	many	CASSERGQGFTGELFF	TGTGCCAGCAGCGAAAGGGGACAGGGATTCACCGGGGAGCTGTTTTTT
13	-	TRBJ1-1	TRBV12-3/TRBV12-4	many	CASKRRENTEAFF	TGTGCCAGCAAACGTCGGGAGAACACTGAAGCTTTCTTT
13	-	TRBJ2-5	TRBV28	-	CASRLRRQETQYF	TGTGCCAGCAGGCTCAGGCGACAAGAGACCCAGTACTTC
13	-	TRBJ2-5	TRBV7-2	many	CASSFESPETQYF	TGTGCCAGCAGCTTCGAAAGCCCAGAGACCCAGTACTTC
17	TRBD2	TRBJ2-7	TRBV14	few	CASSQELAGGHSYEQYF	TGTGCCAGCAGCCAAGAGCTAGCGGGGGGGCACTCATACGAGCAGTACTTC
15	TRBD1	TRBJ2-7	TRBV11-2	many	CASSQVSGGTYEQYF	TGTGCCAGCAGTCAGGTATCAGGGGGCACCTACGAGCAGTACTTC
11	-	TRBJ1-1	TRBV28	many	CASRKGRKAFF	TGTGCCAGCAGGAAAGGGAGGAAAGCTTTCTTT
14	-	TRBJ1-5	TRBV5-5	-	CASSGVAGAQPQHF	TGTGCCAGCAGCGGGGTGGCGGGGGCGCAGCCCCAGCATTTT
13	-	TRBJ2-7	TRBV28	many	CASNITPGRSQYF	TGTGCCAGCAACATTACTCCAGGCCGCAGCCAGTACTTC
16	-	TRBJ2-2	TRBV25-1	-	CASSEPGQLNTGELFF	TGTGCCAGCAGTGAACCCGGACAGCTGAACACCGGGGAGCTGTTTTTT
15	-	TRBJ2-5	TRBV7-2	-	CASSFGGSVQETQYF	TGTGCCAGCAGCTTTGGGGGCAGCGTACAAGAGACCCAGTACTTC
17	TRBD2	TRBJ2-2	TRBV11-2	-	CASSPVGGTPGGGELFF	TGTGCCAGCAGCCCGGTCGGGGGGACTCCAGGAGGCGGGGAGCTGTTTTTT